This T cell receptor beta chain stems from a study of blood T cell repertoires in COVID-19. Study at large: COVID-19 samples collected from the United States, Italy and Spain covered acute and convalescent phases. The cDNA or gDNA used as material had been derived from T cells, B-cell-depleted T cells, or PBMCs.

Authors' analysis steps: From reference gene primer amplification, estimates of nucleated cell counts were derived. This table comes from immunoSEQ multiplex PCR, and its TCRdb copy is limited to in-frame clones, with some not included. V and J calls and clone size come straight from that table; D and trimming were deduced from the DNA. The table includes a few hundred thousand clones, around 90% detected once. The sequence came from a man aged 18 to 35 with active or convalescent COVID-19. Material: peripheral blood.

The CDR3 loop is CASSENWGRREQYF. DNA for the CDR3: TGTGCCAGCAGTGAAAATTGGGGCAGAAGGGAGCAGTACTTC. V gene TRBV6-1 combines with J gene TRBJ2-7; D possibly corresponds to TRBD1 (5 bases). V was clipped by 2 bases and J by 7 bases, with 15 bases between them. Per the germline V gene, CDR1 is MNHNS and CDR2 is SASEGT. CDR3 size: 14 residues.